This passage covers 5 T cell receptor beta chains from one sample sequenced in a study of STAT5B mutations in CD4+ large granular lymphocyte leukemia. Method: immunoSEQ multiplex PCR; TCRdb's copy keeps in-frame clones and lacks some. The sample has more than 30,000 clones; less than 85% are singletons. Sequences were obtained from CD4+ T cells from blood buffy coats. The receptors here all came from a human donor in good health.

The J gene is TRBJ2-2, the V gene TRBV7-9; 14 nucleotides match TRBD2. The V and J ends lost 5 bases and 7 bases, in that order; junction bases with no gene match: 9. CDR3 length equals 17 residues. Germline V gene lookup returns CDR1 SEHNR and CDR2 FQNEAQ (reference sequence). The CDR3 DNA sequence: TGTGCCAGCAGCCCCGGACTAGCGGGAGGACCTAGCGGGGAGCTGTTTTTT. Its translation: CASSPGLAGGPSGELFF.

The gene calls are TRBV7-9 and TRBJ1-1; a possible D gene is TRBD1 (5 bases). V was clipped by 5 bases and J by 0 bases, with 10 bases between them. The CDR3 contains 14 residues. CDR1 is SEHNR, CDR2 FQNEAQ, per germline (reference sequence). CDR3 residues: CASSRGAVNTEAFF. CDR3 nucleotides: TGTGCCAGCAGCCGCGGGGCGGTGAACACTGAAGCTTTCTTT.

V usage is TRBV10-3 and J usage is TRBJ2-3; 9 bases agree with TRBD2. Unmatched junction bases numbered 5, after V lost 10 bases and J lost 0 bases. This CDR3 contains 14 residues. From germline, CDR1 is ENHRY and CDR2 SYGVKD. Here the CDR3 DNA reads TGTGCCACCCGACTAGCGGTTAGCACAGATACGCAGTATTTT. Translated, it gives CATRLAVSTDTQYF.

Notes on this clone: The same CDR3 also results from other DNA sequences found in this sample. The chain has TRBV19 and TRBJ1-5, with TRBD1 identical over 8 bases. The CDR3 is 17 amino acids. In germline, CDR1 is LNHDA, CDR2 SQIVND (reference sequence). With V trimmed by 3 bases and J by 7 bases, 14 bases remained unmatched. The CDR3 spells CASSMGVSGQGKQPQHF. DNA for the CDR3: TGTGCCAGTAGTATGGGCGTCAGTGGACAGGGTAAGCAGCCCCAGCATTTT.

The chain recombines TRBV19 with TRBJ2-7; D uncertain. This CDR3 contains 13 residues. Looked up from germline, CDR1 is LNHDA and CDR2 is SQIVND (reference sequence). The V gene lost 5 bases and the J gene lost 5 bases, with 13 bases spanning the gap. The CDR3 DNA follows: TGTGCCAGTAGTCTCCCCCCCCTCCACGAGCAGTACTTC. Residues: CASSLPPLHEQYF.